The clone carrying this TCR beta chain showed up just a few times. Its antigen is unidentified. A second PCR, run for about 7 to 11 cycles, used a sample-barcoded 5' primer plus a J-beta primer mix. TCRdb used MiXCR to reprocess the 5' RACE reads, holding one entry per CDR3 protein. The sample includes 1.5 million or so distinct CDR3 sequences, 40% to 45% of them seen just once. Samples had at least 6.5 million PBMCs isolated from them. Germline V lookup: CDR1 LNHDA, CDR2 SQIVND (reference sequence). Trimming pared 9 bases from V and 0 bases from J, leaving 17 bases between. The CDR3 covers 15 residues. This record comes from a study of blood T cells in healthy people across ages. The study, taken as a whole, reports: Investigators treated diversity estimates from one million T cells as underestimates.

This TCR derives from a woman aged 18-29 years in good health. Sequences were obtained from blood. The genes are TRBV19 and TRBJ1-2; D is possibly TRBD1 (5 bases). The CDR3 coding sequence is TGTGCCAGCCAGGTGCCCGGGACGGCTAACTATGGCTACACCTTC. This translates into CASQVPGTANYGYTF.